The rows below give T cell receptor beta chains drawn from one sample of a study of T-cell memory formation after mild COVID-19. TCRdb reprocessed the 5' RACE reads via MiXCR and lists one record per CDR3 protein. There are around 53,000 distinct CDR3 sequences in the sample; more than 9% occur only once, and around 25% lies in the top ten. Sequenced input: PBMCs or a T cell subset sorted from them (not recorded which). The receptors come from a man in his late teens or twenties who had mild COVID-19 (a few samples of this study predate the infection). Cell type and time point are not known. Both conserved end residues are part of each CDR3. D genes are given only for firm matches. Clone size is stated in some rows and not others, as once, few, many or a class when expanded.

>TRBJ2-2|many|TRBV4-3|NA
CASSQDFASSLFF
TGCGCCAGCAGCCAAGATTTTGCGAGTTCCCTGTTTTTT
>TRBJ2-5|many|TRBV29-1|TRBD1
CSVALGTGRETQYF
TGCAGCGTCGCCTTAGGGACAGGGAGGGAGACCCAGTACTTC
>TRBJ2-1|NA|TRBV6-5|NA
CASSGLNNEQFF
TGTGCCAGCAGTGGACTCAACAATGAGCAGTTCTTC
>TRBJ2-2|NA|TRBV7-9|NA
CASSPKGLRDTGELFF
TGTGCCAGCAGCCCCAAGGGCCTGCGGGACACCGGGGAGCTGTTTTTT
>TRBJ1-2|NA|TRBV12-3/TRBV12-4|NA
CASRGRGALYGYTF
TGTGCCAGCAGGGGACGTGGGGCCCTCTATGGCTACACCTTC
>TRBJ2-1|NA|TRBV4-3|NA
CASSQEEWIKEQFF
TGCGCCAGCAGCCAAGAAGAGTGGATTAAAGAGCAGTTCTTC
>TRBJ1-2|few|TRBV14|TRBD1
CASSQGLGRGPNYGYTF
TGTGCCAGCAGCCAAGGCCTAGGCAGGGGGCCCAACTATGGCTACACCTTC
>TRBJ2-7|few|TRBV10-3|NA
CAITWDSNEQYF
TGTGCCATCACTTGGGACTCTAACGAGCAGTACTTC
>TRBJ2-3|few|TRBV20-1|TRBD2
CSATGRGGYADTQYF
TGCAGTGCTACGGGGCGGGGGGGCTACGCAGATACGCAGTATTTT
>TRBJ2-1|many|TRBV27|NA
CASSSWPQGNEQFF
TGTGCCAGCAGTTCATGGCCGCAGGGCAATGAGCAGTTCTTC
>TRBJ1-2|few|TRBV5-1|NA
CASSLGPDNYGYTF
TGCGCCAGCAGCTTGGGCCCGGATAACTATGGCTACACCTTC
>TRBJ2-6|few|TRBV4-1|NA
CASRGPGRTGANVLTF
TGCGCCAGCAGGGGACCGGGGAGGACTGGGGCCAACGTCCTGACTTTC
>TRBJ2-5|many|TRBV12-3/TRBV12-4|NA
CASRHTIRGETQYF
TGTGCCAGCAGACACACTATACGAGGGGAGACCCAGTACTTC
>TRBJ2-3|NA|TRBV18|TRBD2
CASSPTVAAGADTQYF
TGTGCCAGCTCACCCACCGTGGCAGCGGGGGCAGATACGCAGTATTTT
>TRBJ1-1|NA|TRBV7-2|NA
CASSLYNTEAFF
TGTGCCAGCAGCTTATACAACACTGAAGCTTTCTTT